A single sample is the source of the 10 T cell receptor beta chains below, sequenced in a study of vaccination and CD4 T cells after COVID-19. What these receptors recognize is not known. Sequencing of cultured CD4+ T cell DNA used the Oncomine TCR Beta short-read assay. Once CD4+ T cells had been cultured, genomic DNA was extracted from them. TCRdb reprocessed the PCR reads via MiXCR and lists one record per CDR3 protein. The top ten hold approximately 15% of the sample, which has around 10,000 distinct CDR3 sequences, 32% seen once. The treatment denotes: roughly nine-day PBMC culture with coronavirus spike peptide pools or control peptides (ViraFEST assay). These CD4+ T cells came from an unexposed donor, sampled before the COVID-19 pandemic (2011-2018). The sample taken for sequencing was CD4+ T cells from blood, cultured in vitro. The receptor set was obtained from a human donor in good health.

The chain links TRBV6-5 to TRBJ1-2; 9 bases line up with TRBD1. CDR1 is MNHEY and CDR2 is SVGAGI in the germline V gene. This CDR3 is 14 amino acids long. V lost 2 bases, J lost 7 bases, and 5 bases stayed unmatched. CDR3 residues: CASSYGDRGGGYTF. For the CDR3, the DNA is TGTGCCAGCAGTTACGGAGACAGGGGGGGTGGCTACACCTTC.

V and J are TRBV30 and TRBJ2-1; D is perhaps TRBD2 (5 bases). From germline, CDR1 is GTSNPN and CDR2 SVGIG (reference sequence). Trimming cost V 2 bases and J 8 bases, with 19 bases left between them. This CDR3 spans 15 amino acids. The CDR3 loop reads CAWSSTSSRPHEQFF. CDR3 sequence (DNA): TGTGCCTGGAGTAGTACTAGTTCCCGTCCCCATGAGCAGTTCTTC. Using reference TRBV30 and TRBJ2-1 for the parts outside the CDR3, the full variable domain is SQTIHQWPATLVQPVGSPLSLECTVEGTSNPNLYWYRQAAGRGLQLLFYSVGIGQISSEVPQNLSASRPQDRQFILSSKKLLLSDSGFYLCAWSSTSSRPHEQFFGPGTRLTVL.

This chain links TRBV7-6 with TRBJ1-3, with TRBD1 matching over 11 bases. Germline CDR1 is SGHVS and CDR2 is FNYEAQ. V lost 5 bases and J lost 2; bases outside the gene matches: 2. This CDR3 spans 15 amino acids. CDR3 sequence: CASSTGQGAGNTIYF. The CDR3 coding sequence is TGTGCCAGCAGCACGGGACAGGGGGCTGGAAACACCATATATTTT.

J is TRBJ2-1 and V is TRBV20-1; 8 bases fit TRBD2. Germline CDR1 is DFQATT and CDR2 is SNEGSKA (reference sequence). Unmatched junction bases numbered 3, after V lost 2 bases and J lost 3 bases. The CDR3 extends over 14 amino acids. This CDR3 reads CSARRGTSYNEQFF. Here the CDR3 DNA reads TGCAGTGCTAGAAGGGGGACTAGCTACAATGAGCAGTTCTTC.

There are a few counts of this clonotype. This rearrangement joins TRBV19 to TRBJ1-2, with TRBD1 identical over 7 bases. Trimming removed 6 bases from V and 6 bases from J; junction bases left unmatched: 16. This CDR3 spans 16 amino acids. Germline-derived CDR1 and CDR2 are LNHDA and SQIVND (reference sequence). As DNA, the CDR3 is TGTGCCAGTAGGTTATTGCTGGGACAGATGGGAGATGGCTACACCTTC. Residues: CASRLLLGQMGDGYTF.

This clonotype came up a few times. The chain is built from TRBV19 and TRBJ2-7; maybe TRBD1 (6 bases). From germline, CDR1 is LNHDA and CDR2 SQIVND (reference sequence). V lost 4 bases and J lost 2, with 15 bases in between. The CDR3 sequence is 15 residues long. CDR3 DNA: TGTGCCAGTAGTAATGCAGGGGCCAGACCCTACGAGCAGTACTTC. Amino acids: CASSNAGARPYEQYF.

A few counts support this clonotype. This chain connects TRBV20-1 to TRBJ2-1; 12 bases are a match to TRBD2. Germline CDR1 reads DFQATT; CDR2 reads SNEGSKA (reference sequence). The CDR3 sequence is 15 residues long. V was pared by 5 bases and J by 6 bases, with 8 bases of the junction left unmatched. Here the CDR3 reads CSAPRTSGIINEQFF. DNA for the CDR3: TGCAGTGCTCCGAGGACTAGCGGGATTATCAATGAGCAGTTCTTC.

The CDR3 protein is CSARGRADTQYF. CDR3 nucleotide sequence: TGCAGTGCTAGGGGGCGCGCAGATACGCAGTATTTT. The chain links TRBV20-1 to TRBJ2-3; TRBD1 might be the D (5 bases). V was cut by 3 bases and J by 4 bases, with 8 bases left in between. Germline values: CDR1 DFQATT, CDR2 SNEGSKA (reference sequence). The CDR3 has 12 amino acids.

This clonotype was seen more than once but under ten times. The rearrangement uses TRBV28 and TRBJ2-5, with a possible D match to TRBD1 (5 bases). Germline V gene data show CDR1 as MDHEN and CDR2 as SYDVKM. The V gene lost 5 bases and the J gene lost 1 base, with 11 bases spanning the gap. This CDR3 is 14 amino acids long. The CDR3 coding sequence is TGTGCCAGCAGTGCGGACATCTTCCAAGAGACCCAGTACTTC. Its protein product is CASSADIFQETQYF.

This clonotype was observed a handful of times. This chain uses TRBV7-2 with TRBJ2-7; D remains ambiguous. Trimming took off 6 bases at V and 2 bases at J, with 5 bases between the two ends. Germline V gives CDR1 SGHTA, CDR2 FQGNSA. The CDR3 totals 11 residues. In DNA form, the CDR3 reads TGTGCCAGCAGTCCTACCTACGAGCAGTACTTC. Translating it yields CASSPTYEQYF. The entire variable domain, with the rest obtained from reference TRBV7-2 and TRBJ2-7, is as follows: GAGVSQSPSNKVTEKGKDVELRCDPISGHTALYWYRQSLGQGLEFLIYFQGNSAPDKSGLPSDRFSAERTGGSVSTLTIQRTQQEDSAVYLCASSPTYEQYFGPGTRLTVT.